Described below is a single TCR beta chain sequence and its context. Its specificity is unknown. The germline gives CDR1 KGHSH, CDR2 LQKENI. The CDR3 covers 16 residues. Trimming removed 2 bases at V and 5 bases at J, with 16 bases between. These data originate in a study of blood T cells in healthy people across ages. PCR was performed a second time for about 6 to 11 cycles using a sample-barcoded 5' primer and a J-beta primer mix. TCRdb reprocessed the 5' RACE reads via MiXCR and lists one record per CDR3 protein. The sample contains roughly 1.5 million distinct CDR3 sequences, 42% of which appear only once. Healthy Caucasian individuals from Russia aged roughly 6 to 95 were enrolled as donors. Study-wide results and limits: Unsorted PBMCs prevented conclusive naive versus antigen-experienced comparison. Across samples, TCR beta diversity tracked strongly with naive T cell percentage.

This receptor was identified in a woman between 18 and 30 years old in good health. The specimen was blood. The rearrangement uses TRBV18 and TRBJ2-1, with a tentative D call TRBD2 (5 bases). CDR3 nucleotide sequence: TGTGCCAGCTCACCAAGCGTGCAGCGGAGCAACAATGAGCAGTTCTTC. Translated: CASSPSVQRSNNEQFF.